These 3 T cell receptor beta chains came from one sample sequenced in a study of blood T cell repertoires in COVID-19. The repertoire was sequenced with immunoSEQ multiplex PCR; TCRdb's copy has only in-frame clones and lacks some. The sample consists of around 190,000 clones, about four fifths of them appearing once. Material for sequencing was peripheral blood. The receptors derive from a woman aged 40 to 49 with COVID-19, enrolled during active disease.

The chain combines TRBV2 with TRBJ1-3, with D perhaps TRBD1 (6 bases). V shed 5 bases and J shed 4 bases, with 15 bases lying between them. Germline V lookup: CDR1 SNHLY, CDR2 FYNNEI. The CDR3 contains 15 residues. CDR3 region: CASSLNRVSGNTIYF. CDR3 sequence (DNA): TGTGCCAGCAGTCTAAACAGGGTATCGGGAAACACCATATATTTT.

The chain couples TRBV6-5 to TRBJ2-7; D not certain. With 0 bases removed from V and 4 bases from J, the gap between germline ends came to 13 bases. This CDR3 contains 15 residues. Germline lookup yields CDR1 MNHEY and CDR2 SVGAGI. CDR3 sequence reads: CASSYSKVQDYEQYF. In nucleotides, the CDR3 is TGTGCCAGCAGTTACTCGAAGGTCCAGGATTACGAGCAGTACTTC.

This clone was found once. The CDR3 is CASSPSDTTLNQPQHF. CDR3 coding DNA: TGTGCCAGCTCACCGAGTGACACAACTCTCAATCAGCCCCAGCATTTT. The chain has TRBV18 and TRBJ1-5; D is ambiguous. Trimming cost V 3 bases and J 3 bases, with 15 bases left between them. The CDR3 length is 16 residues. Germline V gene data show CDR1 as KGHSH and CDR2 as LQKENI.